This T cell receptor beta chain was obtained from a study of T cell clonality in common variable immunodeficiency. Caucasian heritage predominated among both patients and controls. The protocol was immunoSEQ multiplex PCR, while the TCRdb copy is restricted to in-frame clones and leaves out a portion. Observed in the sample are about 26,000 clones, none of them singletons. There are many counts of this clone. Antigen specificity is unknown. Findings of the study overall: What drives increased CVID clonality needs T cell subpopulation sequencing. Reportedly, TCR beta sequences from common variable immunodeficiency showed fewer deletions and N-nucleotide insertions. CVID subjects shared fewer TCRbeta clones than healthy controls did.

This receptor was taken from a human donor with common variable immunodeficiency. Sequencing input: peripheral blood mononuclear cells.

The sequenced CDR3 bases are TGTGCCAGCAGTAAACTAGGGATCTATGGC. Translated, it gives CASSKLGIYG. The whole CDR3 region reads CASSKLGIYGYTF. V gene TRBV6-2 or TRBV6-3 combines with J gene TRBJ1-2; the D is unclear. The sequence runs out 3 residues before the end of the CDR3; the remainder is reconstructed from the germline J gene. This CDR3 is built from 13 residues. Germline CDR1 is MNHEY and CDR2 is SVGEGT. Trimming stripped 5 bases from V and 4 bases from J, with 11 bases between.